Shown below are 27 T cell receptor beta chains from a single sample sequenced in a study of T cells expressing NK-cell markers. TCRdb re-called the 5' RACE reads; one entry per CDR3 protein, DNA not given. The sample is made up of approximately 380,000 distinct CDR3 sequences, and the top ten hold over 4% of it. Sequencing used blood T cells: a sorted CD56 or NKG2C T cell subset, CD4+ or CD8+ T cells, or bulk PBMC T cells (not recorded which). The origin of the receptors is a man aged 18-70 years in good health.

The chain links TRBV7-9 to TRBJ2-1; TCRdb lists TRBD2, though no DNA is available to test this call. CDR1 is SEHNR, CDR2 FQNEAQ, per germline (reference sequence). CDR3 length equals 17 residues. This CDR3 is CASSPRGVAGAYNEQFF.

The chain links TRBV4-2 to TRBJ2-7. The germline gives CDR1 LGHNA, CDR2 YNFKEQ. This CDR3 contains 17 residues. CDR3 region: CASSLTNNGGGSYEQYF.

This rearrangement joins TRBV20-1 to TRBJ1-5; without DNA, the TCRdb call of TRBD1 cannot be checked. The CDR3 has 14 residues. Per germline, CDR1 DFQATT and CDR2 SNEGSKA (reference sequence). CDR3 sequence: CSAGYGGLGQPQHF.

This chain links TRBV6-2 or TRBV6-3 with TRBJ2-5; there is no DNA to check the TCRdb D call of TRBD2. The CDR3 is 14 residues long. Germline CDR1 and CDR2: MNHEY and SVGEGT. The CDR3 reads CASRPSGSQETQYF.

The CDR3 loop reads CASAPGAGGPYNEQFF. The chain carries TRBV3-1 and TRBJ2-1; absent DNA, TCRdb's TRBD1 call cannot be checked. Per the germline V gene, CDR1 is LGHDT and CDR2 is YNNKEL (reference sequence). This CDR3 is 16 amino acids long.

The V gene is TRBV5-1, the J gene TRBJ1-6; TCRdb selects TRBD1, and the lack of DNA leaves this call unchecked. Germline values: CDR1 SGHRS, CDR2 YFSETQ. CDR3 length: 15 residues. CDR3 region: CASSLGTGTNSPLHF.

The chain couples TRBV20-1 to TRBJ2-3; no DNA is available, so the TRBD2 call from TCRdb remains unchecked. Germline CDR1 DFQATT, CDR2 SNEGSKA (reference sequence). The CDR3 length is 14 residues. The CDR3 reads CSAPTSGYTDTQYF.

This rearrangement joins TRBV7-2 to TRBJ1-1; lacking DNA, the TRBD1 call made by TCRdb goes unchecked. CDR1 and CDR2 (germline): SGHTA, FQGNSA. This CDR3 contains 13 residues. This CDR3 is CASSVRDRDEAFF. The complete variable domain, with remaining parts taken from reference TRBV7-2 and TRBJ1-1, reads GAGVSQSPSNKVTEKGKDVELRCDPISGHTALYWYRQSLGQGLEFLIYFQGNSAPDKSGLPSDRFSAERTGGSVSTLTIQRTQQEDSAVYLCASSVRDRDEAFFGQGTRLTVV.

This chain connects TRBV5-1 to TRBJ2-3; without DNA, the TCRdb call of TRBD2 cannot be checked. This CDR3 is built from 18 residues. Germline loops: CDR1 SGHRS, CDR2 YFSETQ. The CDR3 region is CASSPRLAGGYSTDTQYF.

The rearrangement links TRBV20-1 to TRBJ1-6. The length of the CDR3 is 16 residues. The V gene's germline CDR1 is DFQATT and CDR2 SNEGSKA (reference sequence). The CDR3: CSARSVGQLNNSPLHF.

The chain recombines TRBV7-9 with TRBJ2-1; TCRdb's D gene call, TRBD1, goes unchecked for lack of DNA. From germline, CDR1 is SEHNR and CDR2 FQNEAQ (reference sequence). CDR3 size: 17 residues. CDR3 protein: CASSLRTRQGVTIEQFF.

This CDR3 reads CASSMAGQPYGYTF. The chain has TRBV19 and TRBJ1-2; the D call from TCRdb, TRBD1, cannot be confirmed without DNA. CDR1 LNHDA and CDR2 SQIVND come from the germline V gene (reference sequence). The CDR3 contains 14 residues.

The CDR3 loop is CASSPRPGQGTRNEQFF. This chain links TRBV5-5 with TRBJ2-1; TCRdb picks TRBD1, but there is no DNA to check that call. Germline CDR1 and CDR2: SGHKS and YYEKEE (reference sequence). This CDR3 is built from 17 residues.

The V call is TRBV14, the J call TRBJ1-1; TCRdb designates TRBD1, a call that cannot be tested without DNA. Germline V gives CDR1 SGHDN, CDR2 FVKESK. The CDR3 length is 15 residues. The CDR3 sequence is CASSQNRGRVTEAFF.

CDR3 protein: CASSLTGTGNTRAFF. V usage is TRBV5-6 and J usage is TRBJ1-1; with no DNA, the TCRdb D assignment of TRBD1 cannot be verified. The CDR3 loop spans 15 amino acids. Germline V CDR1 and CDR2: SGHDT, YYEEEE.

The V gene is TRBV2, the J gene TRBJ2-6; lacking DNA, the TRBD2 call made by TCRdb goes unchecked. CDR3 size: 17 residues. CDR1 SNHLY and CDR2 FYNNEI come from the germline V gene. Here the CDR3 reads CASKRLAGGAGANVLTF. Full variable domain (remainder filled in from reference TRBV2 and TRBJ2-6): EPEVTQTPSHQVTQMGQEVILRCVPISNHLYFYWYRQILGQKVEFLVSFYNNEISEKSEIFDDQFSVERPDGSNFTLKIRSTKLEDSAMYFCASKRLAGGAGANVLTFGAGSRLTVL.

This chain links TRBV12-3 or TRBV12-4 with TRBJ2-4. The CDR3 is 16 residues long. CDR3 residues: CASSFYGSISSNIQYF.

This chain uses TRBV11-2 with TRBJ2-7; the D call from TCRdb, TRBD1, cannot be confirmed without DNA. CDR3 length equals 17 residues. Germline V lookup: CDR1 SGHAT, CDR2 FQNNGV. CDR3 residues: CASSLGWRTGVPYEQYF.

This rearrangement joins TRBV18 to TRBJ1-2; the TRBD1 assignment by TCRdb is unverifiable without DNA. The CDR3 runs to 16 residues. Germline-derived CDR1 and CDR2 are KGHSH and LQKENI. This chain's CDR3 is CASSPRRGMLDYGYTF.

The chain has TRBV6-1 and TRBJ2-3; TCRdb selects TRBD1, and the lack of DNA leaves this call unchecked. In germline, CDR1 is MNHNS, CDR2 SASEGT. The CDR3 extends over 17 amino acids. The CDR3 here is CASRSERRGPSTDTQYF.

The chain couples TRBV6-4 to TRBJ1-1; absent DNA, TCRdb's TRBD1 call cannot be checked. The CDR3 extends over 20 amino acids. Germline V gene sequence: CDR1 MRHNA, CDR2 SNTAGT. CDR3 protein: CASRHGVGGTNKKRNTEAFF.

The chain joins TRBV4-1 to TRBJ2-5; the D call from TCRdb, TRBD1, cannot be confirmed without DNA. The CDR3 is 17 amino acids. From germline, CDR1 is MGHRA and CDR2 YSYEKL. The CDR3 reads CASSQEGGARIQETQYF.

V usage is TRBV6-1 and J usage is TRBJ1-6; the D gene TCRdb calls, TRBD1, cannot be checked with no DNA. The germline V gene has CDR1 MNHNS and CDR2 SASEGT. The CDR3 runs 16 residues. CDR3 loop: CASSRRQGAKGSPLHF.

V and J are TRBV7-2 and TRBJ2-1; the D call from TCRdb, TRBD1, cannot be confirmed without DNA. The CDR3 totals 17 residues. Germline-derived CDR1 and CDR2 are SGHTA and FQGNSA. The CDR3 protein is CASSLPGGLYSYNEQFF.

This CDR3 is CATSGQGHNQPQHF. This sequence joins TRBV6-1 and TRBJ1-5; TCRdb selects TRBD1, and the lack of DNA leaves this call unchecked. This CDR3 region has 14 residues. Germline lookup yields CDR1 MNHNS and CDR2 SASEGT.

V gene TRBV7-9 combines with J gene TRBJ2-1; TCRdb's D call, TRBD2, is unchecked because there is no DNA. CDR3 length: 16 amino acids. CDR1 is SEHNR, CDR2 FQNEAQ, per germline (reference sequence). This CDR3 is CASSLGLVRSYNEQFF.

The chain is built from TRBV20-1 and TRBJ2-7; there is no DNA to check the TCRdb D call of TRBD1. Germline CDR1 DFQATT, CDR2 SNEGSKA (reference sequence). This CDR3 comprises 12 residues. CDR3 loop: CSAAGPIYEQYF.